Below, 23 T cell receptor beta chains from the same sample are listed, as sequenced in a study of CD8 T cells in ankylosing spondylitis. TCRdb analysed the 5' RACE reads with MiXCR anew, one entry per CDR3 protein. The sample includes roughly 180,000 distinct CDR3 sequences, 9.5% to 15% of them seen just once. The sequenced material came from blood, either unsorted or a sorted T cell fraction (not recorded which). The receptors were gathered from a male donor with ankylosing spondylitis or in good health (not recorded which).

This chain links TRBV5-6 with TRBJ2-1; 9 bases fit TRBD2. J gave up 6 bases and V 0 bases, and 1 base lay outside the gene matches. Germline lookup yields CDR1 SGHDT and CDR2 YYEEEE. The CDR3 contains 14 residues. This chain's CDR3 is CASSLASGTNEQFF. The CDR3 bases are TGTGCCAGCAGCTTGGCTAGCGGGACCAATGAGCAGTTCTTC.

This clonotype has just a few counts. This chain uses TRBV6-1 with TRBJ2-7; 7 nucleotides agree with TRBD1. V shed 3 bases, J shed 0 bases, and the junction held 5 bases outside the gene matches. The CDR3 totals 15 residues. Germline V CDR1 and CDR2: MNHNS, SASEGT. In nucleotides, the CDR3 is TGTGCCAGCAGTGAGTACGGGACAGTCTCCTACGAGCAGTACTTC. Translating gives CASSEYGTVSYEQYF.

The V call is TRBV30, the J call TRBJ2-3, with TRBD2 identical over 11 bases. The CDR3 runs to 15 residues. The germline CDR1 and CDR2 sequences are GTSNPN and SVGIG (reference sequence). J was trimmed by 1 base and V by 5 bases; bases with no gene match: 5. This CDR3 reads CAWSLAGVGTDTQYF. For the CDR3, the DNA is TGTGCCTGGTCACTAGCGGGAGTCGGCACAGATACGCAGTATTTT.

This clonotype was seen a single time. The chain links TRBV5-6 to TRBJ2-7; D ambiguous. CDR3 length: 13 amino acids. With 0 bases removed from V and 4 bases from J, the gap between germline ends came to 8 bases. Germline lookup yields CDR1 SGHDT and CDR2 YYEEEE. CDR3 nucleotide sequence: TGTGCCAGCAGCTTGGCACCGTCTTACGAGCAGTACTTC. It codes for CASSLAPSYEQYF.

CDR3 sequence: CASVGGDTQYF. In DNA, the CDR3 is TGTGCCAGCGTAGGGGGGGATACGCAGTATTTT. This sequence joins TRBV3-1 and TRBJ2-3; D possibly uses TRBD1 or TRBD2 (6 bases each). Trimming removed 8 bases from V and 6 bases from J, with 9 bases in between. Looked up from germline, CDR1 is LGHDT and CDR2 is YNNKEL (reference sequence). This CDR3 is 11 amino acids long.

This clonotype has at least ten counts. The chain is built from TRBV12-3 or TRBV12-4 and TRBJ2-3; D not certain. The CDR3 covers 12 residues. V shed 8 bases and J shed 3 bases, with 9 bases lying between them. The CDR3 DNA sequence: TGTGCCAGCGCCCATGGTACAGATACGCAGTATTTT. It translates to CASAHGTDTQYF.

The chain has TRBV12-3 or TRBV12-4 and TRBJ2-2, with D possibly being TRBD1 or TRBD2 (7 bases each). V was cut by 7 bases and J by 5 bases, with 32 bases left in between. The CDR3 loop spans 20 amino acids. The CDR3 DNA follows: TGTGCCAGCATCCAAAGGGGGCTCGGCGGGAGTATAGGGAGTACCGGGGAGCTGTTTTTT. It specifies CASIQRGLGGSIGSTGELFF.

This clonotype was seen more than once but under ten times. This chain uses TRBV7-9 with TRBJ2-7; no clear D gene. The CDR3 extends over 14 amino acids. V lost 5 bases and J lost 6, with 17 bases in between. CDR1 SEHNR and CDR2 FQNEAQ come from the germline V gene (reference sequence). CDR3 region: CASSPSEVVGEQYF. CDR3 DNA sequence: TGTGCCAGCAGCCCCTCCGAGGTCGTGGGCGAGCAGTACTTC.

The sample holds many counts of this clonotype. The chain employs TRBV4-1 and TRBJ2-3; 8 nucleotides line up with TRBD1. CDR1 is MGHRA and CDR2 is YSYEKL in the germline V gene. V shed 3 bases, J shed 3 bases, and the junction held 2 bases outside the gene matches. This CDR3 contains 14 residues. The CDR3 loop is CASSHNRGTDTQYF. CDR3 DNA: TGCGCCAGCAGCCACAACAGGGGGACAGATACGCAGTATTTT.

This clonotype was counted only a few times. The chain carries TRBV4-1 and TRBJ1-5, with D perhaps TRBD1 (6 bases). V lost 4 bases, J lost 4 bases, and 11 bases lay in between. Germline CDR1 is MGHRA and CDR2 is YSYEKL. This CDR3 spans 14 amino acids. CDR3 amino acids: CASSLQGTNQPQHF. In DNA form, the CDR3 reads TGCGCCAGCAGCCTACAGGGCACGAATCAGCCCCAGCATTTT.

The chain combines TRBV27 with TRBJ2-7; 10 positions agree with TRBD1. The CDR3 is 15 residues long. The V segment lost 2 bases and the J segment 7 bases; nucleotides outside the gene matches: 8. Germline V lookup: CDR1 MNHEY, CDR2 SMNVEV (reference sequence). CDR3 residues: CASSLMTGGAREQYF. The CDR3 DNA reads TGTGCCAGCAGTTTAATGACAGGGGGCGCGAGGGAGCAGTACTTC.

This clonotype was seen a handful of times. The chain joins TRBV29-1 to TRBJ1-3; a weak D match, TRBD1 (5 bases). V was trimmed by 5 bases and J by 0 bases, leaving 11 bases between them. The germline V gene encodes CDR1 SQVTM and CDR2 ANQGSEA. The CDR3 has 14 amino acids. As DNA, the CDR3 is TGCAGCGTTTGGGACGGTATCTCTGGAAACACCATATATTTT. It is translated as CSVWDGISGNTIYF.

DNA of the CDR3: TGCGCCAGCAGCCTTTTGGCAGGGGTGAACACTGAAGCTTTCTTT. It translates to CASSLLAGVNTEAFF. This chain connects TRBV4-1 to TRBJ1-1, with TRBD1 as a possible D gene (6 bases). The length of the CDR3 is 15 residues. V was trimmed by 4 bases and J by 0 bases, leaving 12 bases between them. Germline V lookup: CDR1 MGHRA, CDR2 YSYEKL.

The chain employs TRBV6-2 or TRBV6-3 and TRBJ2-6, with 10 bases matching TRBD2. The junction had 16 bases not matched to a gene; V was cut back by 6 bases and J by 2 bases. Germline assignment: CDR1 MNHEY and CDR2 SVGEGT. The CDR3 length is 20 residues. CDR3 region: CASRPELAGLWAPGANVLTF. For the CDR3, the DNA is TGTGCCAGCAGGCCTGAACTAGCGGGACTATGGGCCCCTGGGGCCAACGTCCTGACTTTC.

At least ten counts were recorded for this clonotype. The chain couples TRBV6-7 to TRBJ2-5, with D possibly TRBD2 on 6 matching bases. TRBV6-7 is an ORF, with its function uncertain. V lost 2 bases, J lost 7 bases, and 11 bases lay in between. The CDR3 consists of 13 residues. CDR3 DNA sequence: TGTGCCAGCAGTTACCCGACCGGGGGGACCCAGTACTTC. It specifies CASSYPTGGTQYF.

The table lists this clonotype with a few counts. The CDR3 sequence is CAWSTSGAPSSYEQYF. The CDR3 DNA reads as TGTGCCTGGAGTACTAGCGGGGCCCCGAGCTCCTACGAGCAGTACTTC. The V and J genes are TRBV30 and TRBJ2-7; 10 nucleotides line up with TRBD2. V gave up 2 bases and J gave up 0 bases; unmatched junction bases: 7. Germline V gene sequence: CDR1 GTSNPN, CDR2 SVGIG (reference sequence). The CDR3 consists of 16 residues.

J is TRBJ2-3 and V is TRBV5-1; D remains unclear. Between the trimmed V and J ends, which lost 0 bases and 6 bases, there was a span of 17 bases. CDR1 and CDR2 (germline): SGHRS, YFSETQ. This CDR3 has 16 amino acids. In nucleotides, the CDR3 is TGCGCCAGCAGCTTGGCCGGTCAGCCCCGGGTCGATACGCAGTATTTT. Amino acid sequence: CASSLAGQPRVDTQYF. Full variable domain (rest looked up from reference TRBV5-1 and TRBJ2-3): KAGVTQTPRYLIKTRGQQVTLSCSPISGHRSVSWYQQTPGQGLQFLFEYFSETQRNKGNFPGRFSGRQFSNSRSEMNVSTLELGDSALYLCASSLAGQPRVDTQYFGPGTRLTVL.

The chain employs TRBV4-1 and TRBJ1-1; 9 bases are shared with TRBD1. V was pared by 6 bases and J by 1 base, with 3 bases of the junction left unmatched. The germline V gene encodes CDR1 MGHRA and CDR2 YSYEKL. The CDR3 has 14 residues. CDR3 sequence (DNA): TGCGCCAGCAGGGCGACAGGGGGGAACACTGAAGCTTTCTTT. It encodes CASRATGGNTEAFF.

The V gene is TRBV3-1, the J gene TRBJ2-5; no definite D call. The CDR3 length is 14 residues. The germline V gene has CDR1 LGHDT and CDR2 YNNKEL (reference sequence). The V end was cut by 3 bases, the J end by 1 base, with 9 bases between. The CDR3 DNA follows: TGTGCCAGCAGCCAGAGGAGCGCCCAAGAGACCCAGTACTTC. This codes for CASSQRSAQETQYF.

This rearrangement joins TRBV5-1 to TRBJ2-7; possible D gene TRBD1, 5 bases. V lost 1 base to trimming and J lost 0 bases, with 11 bases between them. Per germline, CDR1 SGHRS and CDR2 YFSETQ. This CDR3 comprises 15 residues. CDR3 residues: CASSLLQGTSYEQYF. As DNA, the CDR3 is TGCGCCAGCAGCTTGTTGCAGGGAACCTCCTACGAGCAGTACTTC.

This clonotype was counted many times. The J gene is TRBJ2-2, the V gene TRBV7-9; D call uncertain. With 1 base removed from V and 6 bases from J, the gap between germline ends came to 6 bases. From germline, CDR1 is SEHNR and CDR2 FQNEAQ (reference sequence). The CDR3 totals 13 residues. This CDR3 reads CASSLDPAGELFF. The CDR3 coding sequence is TGTGCCAGCAGCTTAGATCCCGCCGGGGAGCTGTTTTTT.

This clonotype has a handful of counts. The gene calls are TRBV6-5 and TRBJ2-1, with TRBD2 as a possible D gene (6 bases). CDR3 size: 15 residues. V was trimmed by 0 bases and J by 7 bases, leaving 13 bases between them. Looked up from germline, CDR1 is MNHEY and CDR2 is SVGAGI. The CDR3 DNA follows: TGTGCCAGCAGTTACTCGGGCGGCCGGGGGAATGAGCAGTTCTTC. The encoded protein is CASSYSGGRGNEQFF.

The chain combines TRBV6-1 with TRBJ2-3; the D gene is possibly TRBD2 (5 bases). Germline assignment: CDR1 MNHNS and CDR2 SASEGT. The CDR3 is 13 amino acids. V was cut by 9 bases and J by 6 bases, with 16 bases left in between. The CDR3 nucleotides read TGTGCCAGTTTCGAGGGTATTGGTGATACGCAGTATTTT. Its translation is CASFEGIGDTQYF.